The TCR beta chain described here comes from a study of cytomegalovirus exposure and HLA in healthy donors. Whole-study results and caveats: Compared with the roughly 700-donor mean, an Asian-associated ancestry cluster reportedly had fewer N-insertions, according to a later analysis.

The PCR ran on 60 Vbeta and 13 Jbeta primers. Sequenced by immunoSEQ multiplex PCR; TCRdb stores in-frame clones only, minus some. This table has more than 100,000 clones, more than 70% appearing once. The CDR3 length is 13 residues. The germline V and J ends were trimmed by 3 bases and 8 bases, with 13 bases remaining between them. CDR1 and CDR2 from the germline V gene are KGHSH and LQKENI. Concerning this clone: The antigen is not known.

This receptor was obtained from a male donor in good health and CMV-seronegative. The chain carries TRBV18 and TRBJ1-2, with D tentatively TRBD1 (6 bases). Sequenced sample: PBMCs. This CDR3 is CASSPDRTRGYTF. The DNA for the CDR3 is TGTGCCAGCTCACCCGACAGGACGAGAGGCTACACCTTC.